Listed here are 20 T cell receptor beta chains from one sample, sequenced in a study of CD8+CD57+ T cells in acquired aplastic anemia. It was patients with CD8+CD57+ cell expansion by flow cytometry who were chosen for sequencing. The template for TCR beta VDJ and CDR3 sequence profiling was genomic DNA. TCRdb reprocessed the reads via MiXCR and lists one record per CDR3 protein. The sample yields some 170,000 distinct CDR3 sequences, less than 60% seen once. The sequencing sample was made of sorted CD4+, CD8+, or CD8+CD57+ T cells (not recorded which) from PBMCs. These receptors were taken from a human donor with aplastic anemia.

At least ten counts were recorded for this clonotype. The chain carries TRBV2 and TRBJ2-7; the D gene is possibly TRBD1 (6 bases). V gave up 3 bases and J gave up 5 bases, with 11 bases separating them. From germline, CDR1 is SNHLY and CDR2 FYNNEI. The CDR3 is 13 residues long. DNA of the CDR3: TGTGCCAGCAGTGACAGGGGATTGGACGAGCAGTACTTC. This gives the protein CASSDRGLDEQYF.

This clonotype was counted only a few times. This could be a read error, since a much larger clone is one nucleotide away. The rearrangement joins TRBV5-3 to TRBJ2-7; 8 bases match TRBD2. TRBV5-3 qualifies as an ORF whose function is uncertain. This CDR3 spans 13 amino acids. The CDR3 region has the DNA TGTGCCAGCGGGCGGGGACTAGACTACGGGCAGTACTTC. It encodes CASGRGLDYGQYF.

Notes on this clonotype: A read error may explain this, as a much larger clone is one base away. The V and J genes are TRBV12-3 or TRBV12-4 and TRBJ2-5; 10 bases fit TRBD2. The CDR3 is 16 amino acids. The V and J ends lost 5 bases and 2 bases, in that order; junction bases with no gene match: 8. The CDR3 loop is CASSRQAGGKQETQYF. CDR3 bases: TGTGCCAGCAGTAGACAAGCGGGGGGGAAGCAAGAGACCCAGTACTTC.

The V gene is TRBV6-5, the J gene TRBJ2-5, with 12 bases that match TRBD2. The junction had 6 bases not matched to a gene; V was cut back by 5 bases and J by 5 bases. The CDR3 loop spans 15 amino acids. Germline CDR1 MNHEY, CDR2 SVGAGI. The CDR3 protein is CASSEGGTSGETQYF. The CDR3 DNA reads as TGTGCCAGCAGTGAAGGAGGGACTAGCGGGGAGACCCAGTACTTC.

The chain recombines TRBV2 with TRBJ1-1, with TRBD1 matching 9 bases. CDR1 and CDR2 from the germline V gene are SNHLY and FYNNEI. V lost 3 bases to trimming and J lost 5 bases; unmatched junction nucleotides: 1. The CDR3 contains 13 residues. CDR3 coding DNA: TGTGCCAGCAGTGAGGACAGGGGAACTGAAGCTTTCTTT. The encoded protein is CASSEDRGTEAFF.

The gene calls are TRBV11-1 and TRBJ2-7; no firm D call. CDR1 and CDR2 from the germline V gene are SGHAT and FQDESV (reference sequence). V dropped 2 bases and J dropped 3 bases, with 17 bases sitting between them. This CDR3 comprises 16 residues. The CDR3 reads CASSLTPTAPRYEQYF. The CDR3 DNA follows: TGTGCCAGCAGCTTAACCCCTACTGCCCCTCGCTACGAGCAGTACTTC.

This clonotype was recorded at least ten times. The V and J genes are TRBV9 and TRBJ2-5; perhaps TRBD2 as D (6 bases). The CDR3 loop spans 14 amino acids. Trimming shortened V by 3 bases and J by 5 bases, and 14 bases separated the two germline ends. Germline V gives CDR1 SGDLS, CDR2 YYNGEE. The CDR3 DNA follows: TGTGCCAGCAGCGACTTGGCGGAGGGGGAGACCCAGTACTTC. Translating gives CASSDLAEGETQYF. Using reference TRBV9 and TRBJ2-5 for the parts outside the CDR3, the full variable domain is DSGVTQTPKHLITATGQRVTLRCSPRSGDLSVYWYQQSLDQGLQFLIQYYNGEERAKGNILERFSAQQFPDLHSELNLSSLELGDSALYFCASSDLAEGETQYFGPGTRLLVL.

This clonotype was detected only a few times. The chain couples TRBV10-3 to TRBJ2-7, with 7 positions matching TRBD2. The DNA matches TRBJ2-5 better at its end, which makes the J call doubtful. Germline V lookup: CDR1 ENHRY, CDR2 SYGVKD. This CDR3 spans 13 amino acids. CDR3 loop: CAISRLAQETQYF. CDR3 in DNA: TGTGCCATCAGCCGACTAGCTCAAGAGACCCAGTACTTC.

In this sample, this clonotype turned up many times. This chain connects TRBV11-1 to TRBJ2-5; D remains unclear. Trimming left V 0 bases short and J 5 bases short, with 7 bases between. CDR1 is SGHAT and CDR2 is FQDESV in the germline V gene (reference sequence). The CDR3 has 13 residues. The chain's CDR3 is CASSLARFETQYF. In DNA, the CDR3 is TGTGCCAGCAGCTTAGCCAGGTTTGAGACCCAGTACTTC. Filled out from reference TRBV11-1 and TRBJ2-5, the complete variable domain reads EAEVAQSPRYKITEKSQAVAFWCDPISGHATLYWYRQILGQGPELLVQFQDESVVDDSQLPKDRFSAERLKGVDSTLKIQPAELGDSAMYLCASSLARFETQYFGPGTRLLVL.

This clonotype appeared many times. The rearrangement uses TRBV5-1 and TRBJ2-7, with 12 bases that match TRBD2. J gave up 1 base and V 4 bases, and 3 bases lay outside the gene matches. In germline, CDR1 is SGHRS, CDR2 YFSETQ. The CDR3 loop spans 15 amino acids. As DNA, the CDR3 is TGCGCCAGCAGCGTAGGACTAGCGGGATCCTACGAGCAGTACTTC. Translating it yields CASSVGLAGSYEQYF. The full variable domain, with the rest looked up from reference TRBV5-1 and TRBJ2-7, is KAGVTQTPRYLIKTRGQQVTLSCSPISGHRSVSWYQQTPGQGLQFLFEYFSETQRNKGNFPGRFSGRQFSNSRSEMNVSTLELGDSALYLCASSVGLAGSYEQYFGPGTRLTVT.

This clonotype has at least ten counts. The rearrangement links TRBV5-4 to TRBJ2-7; no clear D gene. The CDR3 spans 13 residues. Germline V lookup: CDR1 SGHNT, CDR2 YYREEE (reference sequence). Deletions cut 0 bases from V and 3 bases from J, with 7 bases between. CDR3 nucleotide sequence: TGTGCCAGCAGCTTGGAAGCGAACTACGAGCAGTACTTC. This gives the protein CASSLEANYEQYF. Full variable domain (outside the CDR3, taken from reference TRBV5-4 and TRBJ2-7): ETGVTQSPTHLIKTRGQQVTLRCSSQSGHNTVSWYQQALGQGPQFIFQYYREEENGRGNFPPRFSGLQFPNYSSELNVNALELDDSALYLCASSLEANYEQYFGPGTRLTVT.

This clonotype was recorded once. This chain uses TRBV15 with TRBJ1-6; D gene ambiguous. This CDR3 comprises 14 residues. The V gene lost 0 bases and the J gene lost 7 bases, with 7 bases spanning the gap. Germline V gene lookup returns CDR1 LNHNV and CDR2 YYDKDF (reference sequence). The CDR3 DNA reads as TGTGCCACCAGCAGAGAGGCCGGGAATTCACCCCTCCACTTT. It codes for CATSREAGNSPLHF.

This clonotype was observed many times. This chain links TRBV5-1 with TRBJ1-5; tentatively, D is TRBD1 (6 bases). This CDR3 spans 13 amino acids. Trimming pared 0 bases from V and 11 bases from J, leaving 12 bases between. Germline V gene data show CDR1 as SGHRS and CDR2 as YFSETQ. For the CDR3, the DNA is TGCGCCAGCAGCTTGGAAAGGGGGTCAGCCCAGCATTTT. It codes for CASSLERGSAQHF.

This clonotype was seen repeatedly, ten times or more. The chain carries TRBV4-1 and TRBJ1-2; 8 nucleotides agree with TRBD1. The germline V gene encodes CDR1 MGHRA and CDR2 YSYEKL. V lost 4 bases and J lost 6; bases outside the gene matches: 7. The CDR3 spans 14 residues. The CDR3 sequence: CASSRLTQGDGYTF. CDR3 DNA: TGCGCCAGCAGCCGCCTCACACAGGGGGATGGCTACACCTTC.

This clonotype was detected many times. The chain combines TRBV6-1 with TRBJ1-2; 9 bases match TRBD1. The trim removed 5 bases at V and 2 bases at J, leaving 3 bases unmatched. The CDR3 is 14 residues long. The germline V gene encodes CDR1 MNHNS and CDR2 SASEGT. CDR3 DNA: TGTGCCAGCAGTAGGACAGGGGTGAACTATGGCTACACCTTC. It yields the protein CASSRTGVNYGYTF.

The chain has TRBV12-3 or TRBV12-4 and TRBJ1-6, with 8 bases fitting TRBD1. The CDR3 loop spans 12 amino acids. Losses at the gene ends were 5 bases for V and 9 bases for J; bases not matched to a gene: 0. The CDR3 DNA reads TGTGCCAGCAGTACAGGGGGTTCACCCCTCCACTTT. Protein: CASSTGGSPLHF.

This clonotype has a count of ten or more. The rearrangement joins TRBV2 to TRBJ1-2; 7 bases agree with TRBD1. V lost 7 bases, J lost 6 bases, and 11 bases stayed unmatched. The CDR3 loop spans 14 amino acids. CDR1 is SNHLY, CDR2 FYNNEI, per germline. The CDR3 DNA reads TGTGCCAGCAAAGAAATGGGACAGTTGGATGGCTACACCTTC. Translation gives CASKEMGQLDGYTF. Complete variable domain (other parts from reference TRBV2 and TRBJ1-2): EPEVTQTPSHQVTQMGQEVILRCVPISNHLYFYWYRQILGQKVEFLVSFYNNEISEKSEIFDDQFSVERPDGSNFTLKIRSTKLEDSAMYFCASKEMGQLDGYTFGSGTRLTVV.

Worth noting for this clonotype: Because it lacks the conserved phenylalanine or tryptophan at the end, this CDR3 is likely a read error. It is unclear where the CDR3 begins or ends on the DNA, so no DNA is shown, and the CDR3 is as TCRdb lists it. This chain links TRBV7-2 with TRBJ2-7; the table's D call TRBD2 went unverified against the DNA. The CDR3 spans 10 amino acids, including both terminal residues. Germline V gene data show CDR1 as SGHTA and CDR2 as FQGNSA. This CDR3 reads CASSLAQRTL.

This clonotype was counted at least ten times. The rearrangement uses TRBV9 and TRBJ1-1; D is perhaps TRBD1 (5 bases). V gave up 0 bases and J gave up 2 bases, with 26 bases separating them. This CDR3 is 20 amino acids long. Germline assignment: CDR1 SGDLS and CDR2 YYNGEE. The CDR3 region is CASSVVDGRGQGWGNTEAFF. CDR3 nucleotide sequence: TGTGCCAGCAGCGTAGTAGACGGACGAGGGCAGGGATGGGGCAACACTGAAGCTTTCTTT. Using reference TRBV9 and TRBJ1-1 for the parts outside the CDR3, the full variable domain is DSGVTQTPKHLITATGQRVTLRCSPRSGDLSVYWYQQSLDQGLQFLIQYYNGEERAKGNILERFSAQQFPDLHSELNLSSLELGDSALYFCASSVVDGRGQGWGNTEAFFGQGTRLTVV.

This rearrangement joins TRBV24-1 to TRBJ2-1; the D gene is possibly TRBD1 (5 bases). Germline values: CDR1 KGHDR, CDR2 SFDVKD. This CDR3 is built from 14 residues. Trimming pared 4 bases from V and 10 bases from J, leaving 16 bases between. The CDR3, as DNA: TGTGCCACCAGTGAACCGTGGCAGGGAAGCGAGCAGTTCTTC. It is translated as CATSEPWQGSEQFF.